This TCR beta chain derives from a study of T cells in Graves' hyperthyroidism and ophthalmopathy. As for the study in general: The authors collected peripheral blood at initial diagnosis, before any treatment. The study's findings and limits: Model-based prediction identified ophthalmopathy a median around seven months prior to its onset.

No progression to ophthalmopathy during 18 months of follow-up defined stable disease. Hyperthyroidism patients were newly diagnosed, had disease duration under 2 months, and were aged 18 to 65 years. Germline V CDR1 and CDR2: MNHEY, SVGEGT. CDR3 length equals 11 residues. Trimming cost V 11 bases and J 1 base, with 6 bases left between them. A note on this clonotype: Its antigen is unidentified.

Template material for amplifying TCR beta CDR3 regions consisted of RNA transcripts. A first-round RT-PCR of the TCR CDR3 used the HTBI primer set. TCRdb re-derived calls from the multiplex PCR reads in MiXCR, one entry per CDR3 protein. The sample includes hundreds of thousands of distinct CDR3 sequences, 11% to 15% seen only once; the top ten take 20% to 25%. The V and J genes are TRBV6-2 or TRBV6-3 and TRBJ1-5, with D unclear. This TCR derives from a woman aged 25 to 39 with Graves' hyperthyroidism. Sequencing used blood. The CDR3 protein is CAAGSNQPQHF. CDR3 bases: TGTGCCGCGGGGAGCAATCAGCCCCAGCATTTT.